These 27 T cell receptor beta chains came from one sample sequenced in a study of T-cell memory formation after mild COVID-19. TCRdb ran MiXCR on the 5' RACE reads and lists one entry per CDR3 protein. Of hundreds of thousands of distinct CDR3 sequences in the sample, under 20% are singletons; the top ten hold about 22%. Sequencing was done on a sample of PBMCs or a T cell subset sorted from them (not recorded which). These receptors all come from a man younger than 35 who had mild COVID-19 (a few samples of this study predate the infection). Cell type and time point are not known.

The V and J genes are TRBV5-1 and TRBJ1-4; D not resolved. Germline CDR1 and CDR2: SGHRS and YFSETQ. Trimming took off 4 bases at V and 7 bases at J, with 11 bases between the two ends. The CDR3 extends over 13 amino acids. The CDR3 loop reads CASSLGIAEKLFF. In DNA, the CDR3 is TGCGCCAGCAGCCTAGGAATTGCTGAAAAACTGTTTTTT.

This sequence joins TRBV4-2 and TRBJ1-1; 11 bases align to TRBD1. Germline V gene sequence: CDR1 LGHNA, CDR2 YNFKEQ. The CDR3 runs 15 residues. V was clipped by 5 bases and J by 8 bases; unmatched bases: 10. The CDR3 here is CASSSGTGGFPEAFF. As DNA, the CDR3 is TGTGCCAGCAGCAGCGGGACAGGGGGATTTCCAGAAGCTTTCTTT.

The rearrangement links TRBV12-3 or TRBV12-4 to TRBJ2-5; TRBD1 is a possible D gene (5 bases). Trimming pared 4 bases from V and 6 bases from J, leaving 18 bases between. This CDR3 comprises 15 residues. The CDR3 here is CASSSSVGRAKTQYF. DNA of the CDR3: TGTGCCAGCAGTTCGAGCGTGGGCAGGGCGAAGACCCAGTACTTC.

The table lists this clonotype with a few counts. The chain recombines TRBV5-1 with TRBJ2-5; D is tentatively TRBD1 or TRBD2 (5 bases each). The germline gives CDR1 SGHRS, CDR2 YFSETQ. V lost 7 bases, J lost 4 bases, and 17 bases lay in between. The CDR3 length is 14 residues. CDR3 sequence: CASGIRTGPETQYF. In nucleotides, the CDR3 is TGCGCCAGCGGTATTCGGACGGGGCCAGAGACCCAGTACTTC.

This clonotype was observed a handful of times. V and J are TRBV5-1 and TRBJ2-3; maybe TRBD2 (6 bases). This CDR3 comprises 16 residues. Germline V gene sequence: CDR1 SGHRS, CDR2 YFSETQ. The V gene lost 4 bases and the J gene lost 0 bases, with 15 bases spanning the gap. The CDR3 loop reads CASSPLLRESTDTQYF. CDR3 DNA: TGCGCCAGCAGCCCCCTCCTGCGGGAAAGCACAGATACGCAGTATTTT.

This clonotype was seen more than once but under ten times. The chain couples TRBV15 to TRBJ1-2; 9 nucleotides agree with TRBD1. The germline CDR1 and CDR2 sequences are LNHNV and YYDKDF (reference sequence). Losses at the gene ends were 5 bases for V and 6 bases for J; bases not matched to a gene: 10. This CDR3 has 15 residues. Here the CDR3 reads CATSRVGQGIDGYTF. Written as DNA, the CDR3 is TGTGCCACCAGCCGAGTTGGACAGGGGATCGATGGCTACACCTTC.

This clonotype was observed a few times. The chain employs TRBV5-1 and TRBJ1-2; TRBD1 matches 8 bases. V was clipped by 3 bases and J by 8 bases; unmatched bases: 12. The CDR3 extends over 15 amino acids. The germline CDR1 and CDR2 sequences are SGHRS and YFSETQ. The DNA for the CDR3 is TGCGCCAGCAGCTCGACAGGGGTCTCGGGCGGGGGCTACACCTTC. This encodes CASSSTGVSGGGYTF.

This clonotype was observed a handful of times. The chain has TRBV12-3 or TRBV12-4 and TRBJ1-2; D uncertain. There are 15 residues in the CDR3. V lost 5 bases and J 2 bases, leaving 15 bases between the germline ends. CDR3 in amino acids: CASSPSFIGNYGYTF. CDR3 nucleotides: TGTGCCAGCAGTCCATCCTTCATCGGAAACTATGGCTACACCTTC.

The sample holds a few counts of this clonotype. The V call is TRBV6-4, the J call TRBJ1-2; no firm D call. This CDR3 contains 12 residues. Germline-derived CDR1 and CDR2 are MRHNA and SNTAGT. The V gene lost 6 bases and the J gene lost 4 bases, with 9 bases spanning the gap. The CDR3 reads CASRPDRYGYTF. The CDR3 bases are TGTGCCAGCAGGCCAGACCGCTATGGCTACACCTTC.

J is TRBJ2-5 and V is TRBV5-1; 10 bases fit TRBD1. Germline assignment: CDR1 SGHRS and CDR2 YFSETQ. There are 15 residues in the CDR3. Trimming cost V 4 bases and J 3 bases; bases outside gene matches: 6. CDR3 nucleotide sequence: TGCGCCAGCAGCAACGCCGGGACAGGGGAAGAGACCCAGTACTTC. Protein: CASSNAGTGEETQYF.

The chain has TRBV12-3 or TRBV12-4 and TRBJ2-5, with D tentatively TRBD2 (5 bases). The CDR3 length is 12 residues. V lost 6 bases to trimming and J lost 7 bases, with 12 bases between them. CDR3 nucleotides: TGTGCCAGCAGGCTGAGTGAGGGGACCCAGTACTTC. Amino acids: CASRLSEGTQYF.

The V gene is TRBV10-3, the J gene TRBJ2-2; tentatively, D is TRBD1 (7 bases). This CDR3 region has 16 residues. Germline CDR1 ENHRY, CDR2 SYGVKD. V lost 5 bases, J lost 2 bases, and 15 bases lay in between. CDR3 DNA sequence: TGTGCCATCAGTCCAGGGGGGCTAGCTAACACCGGGGAGCTGTTTTTT. This translates into CAISPGGLANTGELFF.

This clonotype was seen more than once but under ten times. V is TRBV7-2 and J is TRBJ2-7, with a tentative D call TRBD2 (5 bases). Trimming took off 5 bases at V and 0 bases at J, with 17 bases between the two ends. This CDR3 is built from 16 residues. CDR1 and CDR2 (germline): SGHTA, FQGNSA. The CDR3 spells CASSPRERSYSYEQYF. CDR3 bases: TGTGCCAGCAGCCCCCGCGAGCGGTCTTACTCCTACGAGCAGTACTTC.

The J gene is TRBJ2-3, the V gene TRBV3-1, with a weak D call TRBD2 (7 bases). CDR1 LGHDT and CDR2 YNNKEL come from the germline V gene (reference sequence). CDR3 length: 14 amino acids. Deletions cut 1 base from V and 4 bases from J, with 9 bases between. DNA of the CDR3: TGTGCCAGCAGCCAAGCGGGGGGCGCAGATACGCAGTATTTT. It encodes CASSQAGGADTQYF.

This chain uses TRBV4-2 with TRBJ1-6; D is perhaps TRBD1 (5 bases). CDR1 and CDR2 from the germline V gene are LGHNA and YNFKEQ. V was trimmed by 0 bases and J by 10 bases, leaving 10 bases between them. The CDR3 extends over 14 amino acids. CDR3 in amino acids: CASSQDRADSPLHF. The CDR3 DNA is TGTGCCAGCAGCCAAGACAGGGCTGACTCACCCCTCCACTTT.

V usage is TRBV6-2 or TRBV6-3 and J usage is TRBJ1-5, with D maybe TRBD1 (5 bases). V lost 6 bases and J lost 6, with 18 bases in between. The CDR3 has 15 residues. Germline CDR1 reads MNHEY; CDR2 reads SVGEGT. The CDR3: CASSSMGELGQPQHF. DNA of the CDR3: TGTGCCAGCAGCTCTATGGGGGAATTAGGTCAGCCCCAGCATTTT.

The chain uses TRBV5-1 and TRBJ2-7; perhaps TRBD2 as D (5 bases). The germline V gene has CDR1 SGHRS and CDR2 YFSETQ. V lost 0 bases and J lost 3, with 7 bases in between. The CDR3 length is 13 residues. This CDR3 is CASSLGSVYEQYF. The DNA for the CDR3 is TGCGCCAGCAGCTTGGGTAGCGTCTACGAGCAGTACTTC. Full variable domain (outside the CDR3, taken from reference TRBV5-1 and TRBJ2-7): KAGVTQTPRYLIKTRGQQVTLSCSPISGHRSVSWYQQTPGQGLQFLFEYFSETQRNKGNFPGRFSGRQFSNSRSEMNVSTLELGDSALYLCASSLGSVYEQYFGPGTRLTVT.

This clonotype was counted a few times. J is TRBJ2-2 and V is TRBV12-3 or TRBV12-4; D remains unclear. The V end was cut by 5 bases, the J end by 4 bases, with 11 bases between. The CDR3 extends over 14 amino acids. The CDR3: CASSNRRLTGELFF. CDR3 nucleotides: TGTGCCAGCAGTAACCGAAGGCTCACCGGGGAGCTGTTTTTT.

This chain joins TRBV6-5 and TRBJ2-1, with 9 bases fitting TRBD2. CDR1 and CDR2 (germline): MNHEY, SVGAGI. V gave up 5 bases and J gave up 9 bases; unmatched junction bases: 5. The CDR3 is made up of 13 amino acids. The CDR3 sequence is CASSHKRGAEQFF. CDR3 coding DNA: TGTGCCAGCAGTCATAAGCGGGGGGCTGAGCAGTTCTTC.

The chain links TRBV7-9 to TRBJ2-3; D is ambiguous. The CDR3 spans 15 residues. Trimming removed 1 base from V and 3 bases from J, with 11 bases in between. In germline, CDR1 is SEHNR, CDR2 FQNEAQ (reference sequence). CDR3 in amino acids: CASSLGPPGTDTQYF. DNA of the CDR3: TGTGCCAGCAGCTTAGGCCCACCCGGTACAGATACGCAGTATTTT.

The chain carries TRBV3-1 and TRBJ2-7; D is possibly TRBD2 (6 bases). The CDR3 is 14 amino acids. Germline V gene lookup returns CDR1 LGHDT and CDR2 YNNKEL (reference sequence). V was shortened by 4 bases and J by 3 bases, with 13 bases between the two germline ends. The CDR3 protein is CASSRGTPSYEQYF. The CDR3 DNA reads as TGTGCCAGCAGCCGCGGGACGCCGAGCTACGAGCAGTACTTC.

J is TRBJ1-4 and V is TRBV27; 8 bases are shared with TRBD1. CDR1 and CDR2 from the germline V gene are MNHEY and SMNVEV (reference sequence). The CDR3 sequence is 15 residues long. J gave up 8 bases and V 5 bases, and 10 bases lay outside the gene matches. CDR3 nucleotide sequence: TGTGCCAGCAGTGAGAGAGGACAGGGTGTGGAAAAACTGTTTTTT. Translation: CASSERGQGVEKLFF.

This clonotype was counted many times. This chain links TRBV5-6 with TRBJ2-5; 7 nucleotides align to TRBD2. The CDR3 runs to 15 residues. Losses at the gene ends were 3 bases for V and 4 bases for J; bases not matched to a gene: 9. Germline V gene data show CDR1 as SGHDT and CDR2 as YYEEEE. CDR3 amino acids: CASSSLGTTRETQYF. In nucleotides, the CDR3 is TGTGCCAGCAGCTCATTAGGGACTACCAGAGAGACCCAGTACTTC. Looking up the rest from reference TRBV5-6 and TRBJ2-5 gives the full variable domain: DAGVTQSPTHLIKTRGQQVTLRCSPKSGHDTVSWYQQALGQGPQFIFQYYEEEERQRGNFPDRFSGHQFPNYSSELNVNALLLGDSALYLCASSSLGTTRETQYFGPGTRLLVL.

J is TRBJ1-2 and V is TRBV7-2; D is ambiguous. This CDR3 is built from 13 residues. V was clipped by 4 bases and J by 6 bases, with 12 bases between them. The V gene's germline CDR1 is SGHTA and CDR2 FQGNSA. Written as DNA, the CDR3 is TGTGCCAGCAGCTCCCGGGGAGACCATGGCTACACCTTC. Encoded protein: CASSSRGDHGYTF.

This chain links TRBV5-4 with TRBJ1-5; tentative D call: TRBD1 (5 bases). This CDR3 has 14 residues. V lost 3 bases and J 3 bases, leaving 10 bases between the germline ends. Germline values: CDR1 SGHNT, CDR2 YYREEE (reference sequence). In DNA, the CDR3 is TGTGCCAGCAGCTCCGACAGAGACAATCAGCCCCAGCATTTT. Translated, it gives CASSSDRDNQPQHF.

The chain is built from TRBV7-9 and TRBJ2-2; possible D gene TRBD1, 6 bases. Per the germline V gene, CDR1 is SEHNR and CDR2 is FQNEAQ (reference sequence). CDR3 length: 11 amino acids. The CDR3 bases are TGTGGACAGGATTCTACCGGGGAGCTGTTTTTT. Translation: CGQDSTGELFF.

This clonotype was detected only a few times. The V call is TRBV5-1, the J call TRBJ2-7; maybe TRBD2 (5 bases). V lost 3 bases and J lost 7, with 14 bases in between. This CDR3 comprises 13 residues. Germline V CDR1 and CDR2: SGHRS, YFSETQ. Here the CDR3 reads CASSWVSTGEQYF. The DNA for the CDR3 is TGCGCCAGCAGCTGGGTTTCCACGGGGGAGCAGTACTTC.